These T cell receptor beta chains were read from a single sample in a study of sequential checkpoint blockade in melanoma. TCRdb's table, derived via immunoSEQ multiplex PCR, lists solely in-frame clones and lacks some. The repertoire consists of 20,000 to 25,000 clones, with approximately 68% occurring once and the leading ten covering over 15%. Sequenced here: CD8+ T cells sorted from blood (inferred from file names), sampled from a patient given nivolumab and ipilimumab in sequence. The receptors were sampled from a human donor with melanoma. The CDR3 runs from the conserved cysteine through the conserved F or W. Each record gives: J gene, V gene, D gene, clone size, CDR3 protein, CDR3 DNA. D genes are given only for firm matches. Where a row states a size, it is once, few, many or the class of an expanded clone; other rows omit it.

J gene: TRBJ1-2
V gene: TRBV7-8
D gene: TRBD1
clone size: NA
CDR3 protein: CASSSPDRDLNYGYTF
CDR3 DNA: TGTGCCAGCAGCTCGCCCGACAGGGACTTAAACTATGGCTACACCTTC

J gene: TRBJ1-1
V gene: TRBV5-8
D gene: NA
clone size: NA
CDR3 protein: CASSLTGRGTEAFF
CDR3 DNA: TGTGCCAGCAGCTTGACAGGGAGAGGCACTGAAGCTTTCTTT

J gene: TRBJ2-7
V gene: TRBV21-1
D gene: NA
clone size: once
CDR3 protein: CASTPRTASYEQYF
CDR3 DNA: TGTGCCAGCACACCGCGTACTGCTTCCTACGAGCAGTACTTC

J gene: TRBJ1-4
V gene: TRBV9
D gene: TRBD1
clone size: few
CDR3 protein: CASSVGTGGRFKLFF
CDR3 DNA: TGTGCCAGCAGCGTAGGGACAGGGGGACGATTCAAACTGTTTTTT

J gene: TRBJ1-2
V gene: TRBV19
D gene: NA
clone size: once
CDR3 protein: CASSSQDTDYYGYTF
CDR3 DNA: TGTGCCAGTAGTTCTCAGGACACTGATTACTATGGCTACACCTTC

J gene: TRBJ2-7
V gene: TRBV5-6
D gene: NA
clone size: few
CDR3 protein: CASSPGTYEQYF
CDR3 DNA: TGTGCCAGCAGCCCCGGGACATACGAGCAGTACTTC

J gene: TRBJ2-7
V gene: TRBV4-2
D gene: NA
clone size: NA
CDR3 protein: CASSPAPHRGGYEQYF
CDR3 DNA: TGTGCCAGCAGCCCCGCCCCGCACAGGGGGGGATACGAGCAGTACTTC

J gene: TRBJ1-1
V gene: TRBV10-1
D gene: NA
clone size: medium-sized
CDR3 protein: CASSARGIVNTEAFF
CDR3 DNA: TGCGCCAGCAGCGCCCGGGGGATCGTGAACACTGAAGCTTTCTTT

J gene: TRBJ2-1
V gene: TRBV9
D gene: NA
clone size: NA
CDR3 protein: CASSYTGAGADEQFF
CDR3 DNA: TGTGCCAGCAGCTACACCGGGGCAGGGGCAGATGAGCAGTTCTTC

J gene: TRBJ2-3
V gene: TRBV11-2
D gene: TRBD2
clone size: NA
CDR3 protein: CASSLLAGGSDTQYF
CDR3 DNA: TGTGCCAGCAGCTTGCTAGCGGGGGGGTCAGATACGCAGTATTTT

J gene: TRBJ1-4
V gene: TRBV9
D gene: NA
clone size: NA
CDR3 protein: CASSVGTFEKLFF
CDR3 DNA: TGTGCCAGCAGCGTTGGGACTTTTGAAAAACTGTTTTTT

J gene: TRBJ2-3
V gene: TRBV7-2
D gene: NA
clone size: NA
CDR3 protein: CADIPDTQYF
CDR3 DNA: TGTGCCGACATCCCAGATACGCAGTATTTT

J gene: TRBJ1-4
V gene: TRBV27
D gene: NA
clone size: NA
CDR3 protein: CASSPLPTGLNEKLFF
CDR3 DNA: TGTGCCAGCAGTCCCCTTCCGACAGGCCTTAATGAAAAACTGTTTTTT

J gene: TRBJ1-5
V gene: TRBV21-1
D gene: NA
clone size: few
CDR3 protein: CASSTRKGGRQGFYSNQPQHF
CDR3 DNA: TGTGCCAGCAGCACAAGAAAAGGGGGTCGGCAGGGCTTCTATAGCAATCAGCCCCAGCATTTT

J gene: TRBJ1-4
V gene: TRBV5-1
D gene: TRBD1
clone size: few
CDR3 protein: CASSFLFLQGDHEKLFF
CDR3 DNA: TGCGCCAGCAGCTTCCTGTTCTTACAGGGGGACCATGAAAAACTGTTTTTT

J gene: TRBJ1-1
V gene: TRBV6-6
D gene: NA
clone size: NA
CDR3 protein: CASSPGQFEAFF
CDR3 DNA: TGTGCCAGCAGCCCTGGACAGTTTGAAGCTTTCTTT

J gene: TRBJ1-2
V gene: TRBV4-3
D gene: NA
clone size: NA
CDR3 protein: CASSQEYSNYGYTF
CDR3 DNA: TGCGCCAGCAGCCAAGAGTACAGTAACTATGGCTACACCTTC

J gene: TRBJ2-5
V gene: TRBV5-6
D gene: TRBD1
clone size: NA
CDR3 protein: CASSLGTGGETQYF
CDR3 DNA: TGTGCCAGCAGCTTAGGGACAGGCGGAGAGACCCAGTACTTC

J gene: TRBJ1-6
V gene: TRBV28
D gene: NA
clone size: many
CDR3 protein: CASRRGHLHF
CDR3 DNA: TGTGCCAGCAGAAGGGGCCACCTCCACTTT

J gene: TRBJ2-6
V gene: TRBV6-1
D gene: NA
clone size: once
CDR3 protein: CASSEEASGANVLTF
CDR3 DNA: TGTGCCAGCAGTGAAGAAGCTTCTGGGGCCAACGTCCTGACTTTC

J gene: TRBJ2-7
V gene: TRBV6-1
D gene: TRBD1
clone size: NA
CDR3 protein: CASSPMDRGSYEQYF
CDR3 DNA: TGTGCCAGCAGTCCAATGGACAGGGGGTCCTACGAGCAGTACTTC

J gene: TRBJ2-7
V gene: TRBV7-6
D gene: TRBD2
clone size: NA
CDR3 protein: CASSLSGPTGTSAYEQYF
CDR3 DNA: TGTGCCAGCAGCTTATCCGGACCGACCGGGACTAGCGCTTACGAGCAGTACTTC

J gene: TRBJ1-2
V gene: TRBV5-1
D gene: NA
clone size: NA
CDR3 protein: CASSLGADYTF
CDR3 DNA: TGCGCCAGCAGCTTGGGGGCAGATTACACCTTC

J gene: TRBJ1-3
V gene: TRBV11-2
D gene: NA
clone size: few
CDR3 protein: CASSLAFSGNTIYF
CDR3 DNA: TGTGCCAGCAGCTTAGCGTTCTCTGGAAACACCATATATTTT

J gene: TRBJ1-6
V gene: TRBV7-9
D gene: NA
clone size: few
CDR3 protein: CASSLYREYNSPLHF
CDR3 DNA: TGTGCCAGCAGCTTATACAGGGAATACAATTCACCCCTCCACTTT

J gene: TRBJ1-6
V gene: TRBV4-1
D gene: NA
clone size: few
CDR3 protein: CASSQDIQGFNSPLHF
CDR3 DNA: TGCGCCAGCAGCCAAGATATTCAGGGGTTTAATTCACCCCTCCACTTT

J gene: TRBJ1-1
V gene: TRBV7-3
D gene: NA
clone size: once
CDR3 protein: CASSLIPEANTEAFF
CDR3 DNA: TGTGCCAGCAGCTTAATTCCAGAGGCTAACACTGAAGCTTTCTTT

J gene: TRBJ2-3
V gene: TRBV9
D gene: NA
clone size: NA
CDR3 protein: CASSVDPGPSTDTQYF
CDR3 DNA: TGTGCCAGCAGCGTAGACCCAGGCCCTAGCACAGATACGCAGTATTTT

J gene: TRBJ1-2
V gene: TRBV7-9
D gene: NA
clone size: NA
CDR3 protein: CASSLGDTQGYTF
CDR3 DNA: TGTGCCAGCAGCTTAGGTGACACGCAAGGCTACACCTTC

J gene: TRBJ2-1
V gene: TRBV9
D gene: TRBD2
clone size: NA
CDR3 protein: CASSSLAGGPWDEQFF
CDR3 DNA: TGTGCCAGCAGCTCCTTAGCGGGGGGGCCTTGGGATGAGCAGTTCTTC